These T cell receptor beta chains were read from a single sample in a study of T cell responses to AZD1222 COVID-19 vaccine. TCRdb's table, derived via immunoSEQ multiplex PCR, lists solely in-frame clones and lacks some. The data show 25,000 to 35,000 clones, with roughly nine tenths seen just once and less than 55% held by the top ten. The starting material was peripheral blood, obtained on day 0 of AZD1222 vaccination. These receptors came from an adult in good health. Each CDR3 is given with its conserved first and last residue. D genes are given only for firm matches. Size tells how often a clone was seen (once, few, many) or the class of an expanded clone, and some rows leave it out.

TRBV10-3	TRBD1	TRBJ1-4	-	CAISADRGQGEKLFF	TGTGCCATCAGTGCCGACAGGGGTCAGGGTGAAAAACTGTTTTTT
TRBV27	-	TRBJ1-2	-	CASSLSGGQYGYTF	TGTGCCAGCAGTTTATCGGGCGGACAGTATGGCTACACCTTC
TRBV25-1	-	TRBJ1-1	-	CASKGRGGDTEAFF	TGTGCCAGCAAAGGTCGGGGCGGGGACACTGAAGCTTTCTTT
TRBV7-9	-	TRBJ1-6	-	CASSFMDSPLHF	TGTGCCAGCAGCTTCATGGATTCACCCCTCCACTTT
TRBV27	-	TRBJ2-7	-	CASSSWTGTYEQYF	TGTGCCAGCAGTTCCTGGACCGGAACCTACGAGCAGTACTTC
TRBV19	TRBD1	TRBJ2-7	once	CASSMDLDRGLSYEQYF	TGTGCCAGTAGTATGGACCTGGACAGGGGCCTCTCCTACGAGCAGTACTTC
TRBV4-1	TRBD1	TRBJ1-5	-	CASSPGQGLSNQPQHF	TGCGCCAGCAGCCCCGGACAGGGATTGAGCAATCAGCCCCAGCATTTT
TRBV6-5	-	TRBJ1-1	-	CATSGGNTEAFF	TGTGCCACCTCAGGTGGGAACACTGAAGCTTTCTTT
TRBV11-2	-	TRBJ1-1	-	CASRGVRGSLGNTEAFF	TGTGCCAGCAGGGGAGTTCGTGGCAGCCTGGGGAACACTGAAGCTTTCTTT
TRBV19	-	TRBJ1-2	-	CASSTLLQGRNGYTF	TGTGCCAGTAGTACACTTTTACAGGGTCGGAATGGCTACACCTTC
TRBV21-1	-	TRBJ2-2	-	CASSKGGQVRVFTGELFF	TGTGCCAGCAGCAAGGGAGGACAGGTGAGGGTTTTCACCGGGGAGCTGTTTTTT
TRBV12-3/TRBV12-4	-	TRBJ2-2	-	CASIFFDTGELFF	TGTGCCAGCATCTTCTTCGACACCGGGGAGCTGTTTTTT
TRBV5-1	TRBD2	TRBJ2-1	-	CASSLASSGYNEQFF	TGCGCCAGCAGCTTAGCGTCTAGCGGGTACAATGAGCAGTTCTTC
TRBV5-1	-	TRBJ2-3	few	CASSPAGITDTQYF	TGCGCCAGCAGCCCCGCGGGGATAACAGATACGCAGTATTTT
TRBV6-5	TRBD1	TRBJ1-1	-	CASRVTGMNTEAFF	TGTGCCAGCAGAGTGACAGGGATGAACACTGAAGCTTTCTTT
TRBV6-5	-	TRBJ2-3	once	CASSYSNLVTDTQYF	TGTGCCAGCAGTTACTCGAATCTAGTTACAGATACGCAGTATTTT
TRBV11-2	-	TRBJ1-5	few	CASSSNPTWAGRGQPQHF	TGTGCCAGCAGCTCCAACCCCACTTGGGCCGGGCGGGGGCAGCCCCAGCATTTT
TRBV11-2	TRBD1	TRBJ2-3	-	CASSAAGGGTDTQYF	TGTGCCAGCAGCGCCGCAGGGGGAGGCACAGATACGCAGTATTTT
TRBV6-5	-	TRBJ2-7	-	CASSYSRAITYEQYF	TGTGCCAGCAGTTACTCGAGGGCGATCACCTACGAGCAGTACTTC
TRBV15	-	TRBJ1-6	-	CATSRDFTGPLHF	TGTGCCACCAGCAGAGATTTTACCGGACCCCTCCACTTT
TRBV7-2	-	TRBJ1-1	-	CASSLPRSNTEAFF	TGTGCCAGCAGCTTACCTAGGTCGAACACTGAAGCTTTCTTT
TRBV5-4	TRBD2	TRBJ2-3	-	CASSNGERGGVADTQYF	TGTGCCAGCAGCAACGGAGAGCGGGGGGGCGTAGCAGATACGCAGTATTTT
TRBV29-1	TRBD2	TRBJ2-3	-	CSVEDHTSGYTDTQYF	TGCAGCGTTGAAGATCATACTAGCGGGTACACAGATACGCAGTATTTT
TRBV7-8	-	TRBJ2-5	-	CASSEFGLDAGVETQYF	TGTGCCAGCAGCGAATTCGGTTTGGACGCTGGTGTGGAGACCCAGTACTTC
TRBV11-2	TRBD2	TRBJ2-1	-	CASSQLAGEQFF	TGTGCCAGCAGCCAACTAGCGGGTGAGCAGTTCTTC
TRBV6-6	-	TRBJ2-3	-	CASTRGSTDTQYF	TGTGCCAGCACCCGGGGGAGCACAGATACGCAGTATTTT
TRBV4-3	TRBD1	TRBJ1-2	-	CASSQEAGGKGYTF	TGCGCCAGCAGCCAAGAGGCAGGGGGCAAAGGCTACACCTTC
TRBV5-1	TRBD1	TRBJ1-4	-	CASSLAQGGTEKLFF	TGCGCCAGCAGCTTGGCGCAGGGGGGGACAGAAAAACTGTTTTTT
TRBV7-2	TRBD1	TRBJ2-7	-	CASSLSGTASSYEQYF	TGTGCCAGCAGCTTATCCGGGACAGCAAGCTCCTACGAGCAGTACTTC
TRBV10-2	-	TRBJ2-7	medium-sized	CASSKRLMAYEQYF	TGCGCCAGCAGTAAGCGCCTCATGGCCTACGAGCAGTACTTC
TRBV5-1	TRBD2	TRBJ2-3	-	CASSWGLAGREDTQYF	TGCGCCAGCAGCTGGGGACTAGCGGGAAGGGAAGATACGCAGTATTTT
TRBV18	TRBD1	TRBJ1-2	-	CASSLRTGEAGYTF	TGTGCCAGCTCACTACGGACAGGGGAGGCTGGCTACACCTTC
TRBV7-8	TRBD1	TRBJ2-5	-	CASSLEGQLKETQYF	TGTGCCAGCAGCTTAGAGGGACAGCTAAAAGAGACCCAGTACTTC
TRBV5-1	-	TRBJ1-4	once	CASSLGRQGEKLFF	TGCGCCAGCAGCTTGGGTCGGCAGGGGGAAAAACTGTTTTTT
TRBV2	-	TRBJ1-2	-	CASSATQVGLYGYTF	TGTGCCAGCAGTGCTACACAGGTGGGGCTCTATGGCTACACCTTC
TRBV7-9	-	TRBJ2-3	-	CASSFSLGGSPDTQYF	TGTGCCAGCAGCTTTTCTCTCGGGGGTAGTCCAGATACGCAGTATTTT
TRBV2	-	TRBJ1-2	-	CASSEVAGRRYYGYTF	TGTGCCAGCAGTGAAGTGGCTGGGCGTCGGTACTATGGCTACACCTTC
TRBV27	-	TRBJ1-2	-	CASSLGGGFGYTF	TGTGCCAGCAGTTTAGGTGGGGGCTTTGGCTACACCTTC
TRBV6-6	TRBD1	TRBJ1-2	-	CASSHRTGGILGYTF	TGTGCCAGCAGTCACAGGACAGGGGGGATTCTTGGCTACACCTTC
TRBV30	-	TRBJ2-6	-	CAWSVLGTGANVLTF	TGTGCCTGGAGTGTACTAGGGACTGGGGCCAACGTCCTGACTTTC
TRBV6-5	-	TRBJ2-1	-	CASTLVLVGEQFF	TGTGCCAGCACCTTGGTCCTTGTTGGGGAGCAGTTCTTC
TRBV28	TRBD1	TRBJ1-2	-	CASSPQGTGPSIYGYTF	TGTGCCAGCAGTCCACAGGGGACTGGGCCCTCAATCTATGGCTACACCTTC
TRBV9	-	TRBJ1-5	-	CASSAGVLSNQPQHF	TGTGCCAGCAGCGCAGGGGTCTTGAGCAATCAGCCCCAGCATTTT
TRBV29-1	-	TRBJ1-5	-	CSATNERSQPQHF	TGCAGCGCTACTAACGAGAGGAGTCAGCCCCAGCATTTT
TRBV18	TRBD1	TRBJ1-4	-	CASSPTTGVGEKLFF	TGTGCCAGCTCACCAACCACAGGGGTCGGGGAAAAACTGTTTTTT